This TCR beta chain was captured by sequencing in a study of patients with pleural tuberculosis. TCRdb itself ran the reads through MiXCR, one entry per CDR3 protein. The sample includes 25,000 to 30,000 distinct CDR3 sequences, 15% to 20% of them seen just once. This CDR3 contains 13 residues. Trimming cost V 4 bases and J 5 bases, with 14 bases left between them. The germline CDR1 and CDR2 sequences are DFQATT and SNEGSKA (reference sequence). Many counts were recorded for this clonotype. The receptor was isolated from a human donor with pleural tuberculosis. This sequence joins TRBV20-1 and TRBJ2-5; D call uncertain. Sequencing was performed on peripheral blood. The CDR3 nucleotides are TGCAGTGCTAACGGAAATAGGATGGAGACCCAGTACTTC. Translation gives CSANGNRMETQYF.